This TCR beta chain is from a study of post-analysis software for immune sequencing data. The study, taken as a whole, reports: With TRBV5-6, TRBV5-1 and TRBV20-1 included, 4 to 6 TRBV segments were more frequent in patients than in controls.

Researchers reported that TCR beta cDNA libraries carried unique molecular identifiers. It was from about 1 to 10 million T cells that some 500,000 cDNA molecules came. TCRdb reprocessed the PCR reads via MiXCR and lists one record per CDR3 protein. The repertoire holds hundreds of thousands of distinct CDR3 sequences, approximately 39% seen once, with about 8% in the top ten. The CDR3 has 13 residues. V lost 5 bases, J lost 6 bases, and 2 bases stayed unmatched. Looked up from germline, CDR1 is MNHEY and CDR2 is SMNVEV (reference sequence). As concerns this clonotype: The antigen remains undetermined.

V usage is TRBV27 and J usage is TRBJ2-1, with TRBD2 matching 9 bases. This TCR derives from a girl under 10 years old with multiple sclerosis. Specimen: blood. The CDR3 coding sequence is TGTGCCAGCAGTCATAGCGGGGGCAATGAGCAGTTCTTC. Residues: CASSHSGGNEQFF.